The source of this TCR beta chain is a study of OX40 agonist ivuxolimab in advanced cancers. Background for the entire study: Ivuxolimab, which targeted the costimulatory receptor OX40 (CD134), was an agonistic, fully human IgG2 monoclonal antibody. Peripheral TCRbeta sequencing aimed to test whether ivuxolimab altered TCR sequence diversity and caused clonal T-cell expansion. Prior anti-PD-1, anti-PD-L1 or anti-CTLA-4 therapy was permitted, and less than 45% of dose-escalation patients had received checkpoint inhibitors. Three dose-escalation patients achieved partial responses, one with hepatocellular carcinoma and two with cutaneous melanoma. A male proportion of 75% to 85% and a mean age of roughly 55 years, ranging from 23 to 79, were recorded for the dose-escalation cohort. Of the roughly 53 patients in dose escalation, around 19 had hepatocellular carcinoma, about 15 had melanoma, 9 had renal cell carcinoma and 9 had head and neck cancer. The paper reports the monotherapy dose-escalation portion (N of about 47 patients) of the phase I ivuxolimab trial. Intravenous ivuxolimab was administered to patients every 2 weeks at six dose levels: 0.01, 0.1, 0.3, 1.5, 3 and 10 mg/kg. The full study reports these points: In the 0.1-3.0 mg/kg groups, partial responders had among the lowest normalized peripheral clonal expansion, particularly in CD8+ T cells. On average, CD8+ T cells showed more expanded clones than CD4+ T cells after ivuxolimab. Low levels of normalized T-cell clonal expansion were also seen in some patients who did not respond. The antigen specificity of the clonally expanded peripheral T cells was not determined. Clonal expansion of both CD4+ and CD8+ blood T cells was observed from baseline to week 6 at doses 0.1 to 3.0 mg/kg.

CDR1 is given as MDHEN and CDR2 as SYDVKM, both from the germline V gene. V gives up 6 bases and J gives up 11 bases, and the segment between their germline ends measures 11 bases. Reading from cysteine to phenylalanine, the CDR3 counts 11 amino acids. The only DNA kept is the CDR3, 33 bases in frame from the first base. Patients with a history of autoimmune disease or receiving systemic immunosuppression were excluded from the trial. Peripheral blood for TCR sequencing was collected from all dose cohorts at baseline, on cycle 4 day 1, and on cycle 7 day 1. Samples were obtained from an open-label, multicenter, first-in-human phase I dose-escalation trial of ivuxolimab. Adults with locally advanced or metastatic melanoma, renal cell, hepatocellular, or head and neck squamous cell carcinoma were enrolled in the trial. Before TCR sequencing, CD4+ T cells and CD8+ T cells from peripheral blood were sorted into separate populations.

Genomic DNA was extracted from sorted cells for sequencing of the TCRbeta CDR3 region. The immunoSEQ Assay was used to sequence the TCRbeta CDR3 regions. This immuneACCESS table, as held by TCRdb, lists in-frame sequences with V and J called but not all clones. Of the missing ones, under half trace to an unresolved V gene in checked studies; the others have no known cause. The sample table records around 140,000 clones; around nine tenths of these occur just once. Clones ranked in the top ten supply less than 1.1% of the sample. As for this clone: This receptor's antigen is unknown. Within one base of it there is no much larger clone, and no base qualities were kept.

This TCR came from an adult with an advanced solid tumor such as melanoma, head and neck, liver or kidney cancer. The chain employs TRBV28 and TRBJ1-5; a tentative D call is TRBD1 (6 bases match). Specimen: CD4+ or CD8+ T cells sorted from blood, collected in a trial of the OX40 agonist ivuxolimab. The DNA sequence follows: TGTGCCAGCAGCTTGACAGGTTCCCAGCATTTT. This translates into CASSLTGSQHF.